Listed below are T cell receptor beta chains from one sample, sequenced in a study of blood T cell repertoires in COVID-19. The protocol was immunoSEQ multiplex PCR, while the TCRdb copy is restricted to in-frame clones and leaves out a portion. The sample holds fewer than 350,000 clones; about nine tenths are singletons and the top ten take about 8.6%. Sequencing was performed on peripheral blood. All receptors come from a man between 35 and 55 years old with active or convalescent COVID-19. Each CDR3 is given without its conserved first and last residue.

J | V | CDR3
TRBJ1-6 | TRBV6-5 | ASSYSRDRLNSPLH
TRBJ2-1 | TRBV27 | ASSPLGGPSEQF
TRBJ1-5 | TRBV6-2/TRBV6-3 | ASSYSPGGVRGQPQH
TRBJ1-2 | TRBV6-6 | AAARGQGGGYT
TRBJ2-4 | TRBV6-5 | ASRRGYRYIQY
TRBJ2-3 | TRBV7-9 | ASSLPSGVVDTQY
TRBJ2-7 | TRBV6-5 | ATGQGRYEQY
TRBJ2-1 | TRBV25-1 | ASSEQRVSNEQF
TRBJ2-7 | TRBV7-3 | ASSPQGTPYEQY
TRBJ2-7 | TRBV6-5 | ASSRKTGGHEQY
TRBJ1-4 | TRBV5-1 | ASSWGDRDEKLF
TRBJ2-1 | TRBV7-3 | ASSTDPSASGEQF
TRBJ1-6 | TRBV19 | ASSYGGASNSPLH
TRBJ1-2 | TRBV19 | ASSMGQGEGYT
TRBJ2-2 | TRBV6-5 | ASSYEGTGNTGELF
TRBJ1-6 | TRBV19 | ASSPMYSSYNSPLH
TRBJ1-5 | TRBV19 | ASSASDQGGIYQPQH
TRBJ1-4 | TRBV4-1 | ASSQGQGNEKLF
TRBJ2-1 | TRBV2 | ASSPSRPAGGNEQF
TRBJ2-5 | TRBV5-3 | ARSLGWTSGGASPRETQY
TRBJ2-3 | TRBV12-5 | ASGLGTGPLY
TRBJ2-1 | TRBV3-1/TRBV3-2 | ASSRRAETGSGEQF
TRBJ2-7 | TRBV6-1 | ASSEGGQRGGFDEQY
TRBJ2-5 | TRBV7-3 | ASSGESAQY
TRBJ1-2 | TRBV6-1 | ASSEDRVGYT
TRBJ2-7 | TRBV4-2 | ASSQDGGTSFYEQY
TRBJ2-1 | TRBV5-4 | ASSFTSGLDSDEQF
TRBJ2-3 | TRBV7-9 | ASSLGLAESDTQY
TRBJ2-4 | TRBV2 | ASNEQGASKNIQY
TRBJ1-4 | TRBV18 | ASSPQPLLGTGAGSEKLF
TRBJ2-5 | TRBV6-1 | ASSERTGTETQY
TRBJ2-1 | TRBV7-2 | ASISRQVIGEQF
TRBJ1-5 | TRBV7-2 | ASSGGVGFQPQH
TRBJ1-1 | TRBV9 | ASSRQGVEAF
TRBJ2-7 | TRBV14 | ASSQGDRDGYEQY
TRBJ2-7 | TRBV10-3 | AIGGLAVTYEQY
TRBJ2-3 | TRBV13 | ASSLLLAGSVSDTQY
TRBJ1-2 | TRBV28 | ASEEQGVSNYGYT
TRBJ2-2 | TRBV4-1 | ASSRTGTGGQNTGELF
TRBJ1-5 | TRBV12-5 | ASGLGGQPQH
TRBJ2-3 | TRBV3-1/TRBV3-2 | ASSQFNTDTQY
TRBJ1-2 | TRBV19 | ASSKASGTGFGYT
TRBJ1-5 | TRBV6-2/TRBV6-3 | ASSYRQGRNQPQH
TRBJ1-1 | TRBV5-1 | ASSLGGHSYNTEAF
TRBJ2-7 | TRBV27 | ASSLQGATRGEQY
TRBJ1-5 | TRBV6-1 | ASSDGVTGYQPQH
TRBJ2-7 | TRBV28 | ASTPGDLVQSYEQY